The 17 T cell receptor beta chains below all came from one sample that was sequenced in a study of blood T cell repertoires in COVID-19. Some clones are missing from TCRdb's copy, which holds only in-frame ones; the method was immunoSEQ multiplex PCR. The table records around 150,000 clones, over 65% of them present only once. Material for sequencing was peripheral blood. These receptors were collected from a woman of 80 years or more with active or convalescent COVID-19.

The CDR3 coding sequence is TGTGCCTGTAGGACAGGACAAAATGAAAAACTGTTTTTT. As protein: CACRTGQNEKLFF. The J gene is TRBJ1-4, the V gene TRBV30, with TRBD1 identical over 7 bases. Germline V gives CDR1 GTSNPN, CDR2 SVGIG (reference sequence). CDR3 length: 13 residues. The V and J ends lost 6 bases and 5 bases, in that order; junction bases with no gene match: 6.

This clone was counted many times. V usage is TRBV2 and J usage is TRBJ1-1; no reliable D call. The V and J ends lost 4 bases and 1 base respectively, with 7 bases between them. Germline V lookup: CDR1 SNHLY, CDR2 FYNNEI. This CDR3 has 13 amino acids. CDR3 DNA: TGTGCCAGCAGTGTACTAGAGAACACTGAAGCTTTCTTT. This sequence encodes CASSVLENTEAFF.

The chain uses TRBV30 and TRBJ1-1; possibly TRBD1 for D (5 bases). This CDR3 region has 14 residues. V was shortened by 0 bases and J by 2 bases, with 10 bases between the two germline ends. Germline V lookup: CDR1 GTSNPN, CDR2 SVGIG (reference sequence). The CDR3 reads CAWSVGVSNTEAFF. Here the CDR3 DNA reads TGTGCCTGGAGTGTAGGGGTGAGCAACACTGAAGCTTTCTTT.

The gene calls are TRBV7-2 and TRBJ2-3; TRBD1 matches 8 bases. The CDR3 has 15 amino acids. CDR1 and CDR2 (germline): SGHTA, FQGNSA. With V trimmed by 1 base and J by 1 base, 1 base remained unmatched. The CDR3 DNA sequence: TGTGCCAGCAGCTTAGGACAGGGGCGCACAGATACGCAGTATTTT. Translating gives CASSLGQGRTDTQYF.

The chain uses TRBV7-2 and TRBJ1-1, with D possibly TRBD1 on 6 matching bases. V was clipped by 5 bases and J by 1 base, with 14 bases between them. The germline CDR1 and CDR2 sequences are SGHTA and FQGNSA. This CDR3 spans 15 amino acids. Here the CDR3 reads CASSTNRVGNTEAFF. CDR3 in DNA: TGTGCCAGCAGCACAAACAGGGTAGGGAACACTGAAGCTTTCTTT.

This chain uses TRBV7-2 with TRBJ2-7, with 11 bases aligning to TRBD1. The CDR3 is 14 amino acids. V lost 5 bases to trimming and J lost 5 bases; unmatched junction nucleotides: 5. The V gene's germline CDR1 is SGHTA and CDR2 FQGNSA. The CDR3 DNA follows: TGTGCCAGCAGCGTAGGACAGGGGGCCCACGAGCAGTACTTC. Translating gives CASSVGQGAHEQYF. The full variable domain, completed using reference TRBV7-2 and TRBJ2-7, is GAGVSQSPSNKVTEKGKDVELRCDPISGHTALYWYRQSLGQGLEFLIYFQGNSAPDKSGLPSDRFSAERTGGSVSTLTIQRTQQEDSAVYLCASSVGQGAHEQYFGPGTRLTVT.

In the case of this clone: The same CDR3 also results from other DNA sequences found in this sample. The V call is TRBV24-1, the J call TRBJ1-1; D remains unclear. Deletions cut 4 bases from V and 1 base from J, with 6 bases between. This CDR3 has 13 residues. CDR1 is KGHDR, CDR2 SFDVKD, per germline. The CDR3 loop is CATSDRTNTEAFF. Written as DNA, the CDR3 is TGTGCCACCAGTGACAGAACGAACACTGAAGCTTTCTTT.

V is TRBV12-3 or TRBV12-4 and J is TRBJ2-1, with D maybe TRBD2 (6 bases). With 2 bases removed from V and 7 bases from J, the gap between germline ends came to 9 bases. The CDR3 has 13 amino acids. The CDR3 DNA reads TGTGCCAGCAGTTTATCCGGGAGTAATGAGCAGTTCTTC. It encodes CASSLSGSNEQFF.

The V and J genes are TRBV4-1 and TRBJ1-6; D possibly corresponds to TRBD1 (5 bases). The V gene lost 10 bases and the J gene lost 5 bases, with 15 bases spanning the gap. Germline V gene data show CDR1 as MGHRA and CDR2 as YSYEKL. The CDR3 is made up of 14 amino acids. The CDR3 sequence: CATCRPGNNSPLHF. The CDR3 DNA reads TGCGCCACCTGCCGGCCAGGGAATAATTCACCCCTCCACTTT.

The chain carries TRBV5-4 and TRBJ1-6, with D uncertain. The length of the CDR3 is 15 residues. The germline V and J ends were trimmed by 0 bases and 4 bases, with 8 bases remaining between them. CDR1 and CDR2 (germline): SGHNT, YYREEE (reference sequence). Written as DNA, the CDR3 is TGTGCCAGCAGCTTGGGGCGGGGTTATAATTCACCCCTCCACTTT. Amino acids: CASSLGRGYNSPLHF.

The genes are TRBV28 and TRBJ1-5; TRBD1 agrees at 8 bases. The CDR3 is made up of 17 amino acids. Unmatched junction bases numbered 7, after V lost 3 bases and J lost 0 bases. Germline-derived CDR1 and CDR2 are MDHEN and SYDVKM. CDR3: CASSLGQAPYSNQPQHF. CDR3 nucleotides: TGTGCCAGCAGTTTGGGACAGGCCCCATATAGCAATCAGCCCCAGCATTTT.

This clone was seen repeatedly, ten times or more. The chain recombines TRBV28 with TRBJ1-5; 8 nucleotides agree with TRBD1. Trimming at V came to 5 bases and at J to 4 bases, leaving 7 bases not matched to a gene. Germline V gives CDR1 MDHEN, CDR2 SYDVKM. The CDR3 is 15 residues long. In nucleotides, the CDR3 is TGTGCCAGCAGTACAGACAGGGGACTTAATCAGCCCCAGCATTTT. Its protein product is CASSTDRGLNQPQHF.

The V and J genes are TRBV2 and TRBJ1-5; no reliable D call. Germline loops: CDR1 SNHLY, CDR2 FYNNEI. V shed 4 bases and J shed 6 bases, with 7 bases lying between them. This CDR3 is built from 12 residues. CDR3 in amino acids: CASSGIGQPQHF. The CDR3 nucleotides are TGTGCCAGCAGTGGCATCGGTCAGCCCCAGCATTTT.

There are a few counts of this clone. The chain links TRBV13 to TRBJ1-1; TRBD1 matches at 9 bases. The CDR3 contains 17 residues. The V segment lost 4 bases and the J segment 5 bases; nucleotides outside the gene matches: 14. CDR1 is PRHDT, CDR2 FYEKMQ, per germline (reference sequence). The CDR3 bases are TGTGCCAGCAGCTCCCTGTTTGCCGACAGGGGGGGGACTGAAGCTTTCTTT. Its translation: CASSSLFADRGGTEAFF.

This clone was observed once. The chain uses TRBV6-2 or TRBV6-3 and TRBJ2-1, with D tentatively TRBD2 (6 bases). Per the germline V gene, CDR1 is MNHEY and CDR2 is SVGEGT. The CDR3 has 15 residues. The ends were cut back, 6 bases at V and 4 bases at J, with 16 bases in the middle. Here the CDR3 reads CASSPAKRVYNEQFF. CDR3 nucleotides: TGTGCCAGCAGCCCAGCGAAGCGGGTTTACAATGAGCAGTTCTTC.

The chain uses TRBV19 and TRBJ1-5; 7 bases map to TRBD1. The CDR3 has 17 amino acids. Germline trimming cut 4 bases from V and 2 bases from J; bases unmatched to any gene: 11. CDR1 is LNHDA and CDR2 is SQIVND in the germline V gene (reference sequence). CDR3 loop: CASSTGQAAERNQPQHF. The CDR3 coding sequence is TGTGCCAGTAGTACAGGACAGGCCGCGGAGCGCAATCAGCCCCAGCATTTT.

This clone was detected ten times or more. The chain is built from TRBV4-2 and TRBJ2-1, with 11 bases that match TRBD2. The CDR3 consists of 15 residues. Germline V gives CDR1 LGHNA, CDR2 YNFKEQ. J lost 10 bases, V lost 1 base, and 6 bases had no gene match. The CDR3 loop is CASSQGGLAVREQFF. DNA for the CDR3: TGTGCCAGCAGCCAAGGGGGACTAGCGGTACGGGAGCAGTTCTTC.